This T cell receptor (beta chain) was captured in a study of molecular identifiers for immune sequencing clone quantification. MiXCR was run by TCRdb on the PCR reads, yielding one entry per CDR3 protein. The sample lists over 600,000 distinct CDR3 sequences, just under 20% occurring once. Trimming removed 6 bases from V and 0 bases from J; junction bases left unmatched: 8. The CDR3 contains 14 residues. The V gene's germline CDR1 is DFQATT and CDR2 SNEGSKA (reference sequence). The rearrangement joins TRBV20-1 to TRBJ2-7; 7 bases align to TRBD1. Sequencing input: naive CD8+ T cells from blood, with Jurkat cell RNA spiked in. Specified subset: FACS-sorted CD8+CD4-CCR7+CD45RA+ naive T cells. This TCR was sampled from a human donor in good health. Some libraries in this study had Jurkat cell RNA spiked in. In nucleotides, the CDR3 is TGCAGTGCAAGGGTACAGGGGCGCTCCTACGAGCAGTACTTC. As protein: CSARVQGRSYEQYF.